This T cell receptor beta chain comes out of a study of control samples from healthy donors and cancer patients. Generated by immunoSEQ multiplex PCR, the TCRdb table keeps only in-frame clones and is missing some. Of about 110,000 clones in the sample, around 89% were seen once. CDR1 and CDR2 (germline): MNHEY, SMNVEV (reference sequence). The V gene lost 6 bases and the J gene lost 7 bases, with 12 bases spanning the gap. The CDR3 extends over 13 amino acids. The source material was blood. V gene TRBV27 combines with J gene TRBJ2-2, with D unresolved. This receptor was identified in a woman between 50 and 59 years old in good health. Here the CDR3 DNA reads TGTGCCAGCAGCCTACAAGGCGGCGGGGAGCTGTTTTTT. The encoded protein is CASSLQGGGELFF.